One and the same sample provided the 2 T cell receptor beta chains below, sequenced in a study of technical replicates of blood from several donors. Using immunoSEQ multiplex PCR, the repertoire was profiled, and TCRdb retains in-frame clones only, with some absent. This sample has approximately 79,000 clones, with approximately 93% found just once. The sequenced sample consisted of T cells isolated from PBMCs. These TCRs come from a human donor in good health.

This clone was seen a single time. This chain connects TRBV6-6 to TRBJ2-4, with D perhaps TRBD2 (6 bases). The ends were cut back, 6 bases at V and 4 bases at J, with 10 bases in the middle. There are 13 residues in the CDR3. CDR1 is MNHNY and CDR2 is SVGAGI in the germline V gene (reference sequence). The CDR3 spells CASRDGGKNIQYF. The CDR3 DNA reads TGTGCCAGCAGGGACGGGGGAAAAAACATTCAGTACTTC.

J is TRBJ1-4 and V is TRBV9; the D is unclear. The V end lost 3 bases, the J end lost 8 bases, and 11 bases lay between the germline ends. CDR1 is SGDLS and CDR2 is YYNGEE in the germline V gene. This CDR3 spans 13 amino acids. CDR3 DNA sequence: TGTGCCAGCAGCGGAGAAGCCTCGGAAAAACTGTTTTTT. Translated: CASSGEASEKLFF.